These 18 T cell receptor beta chains were sequenced from one sample in a study of T cell repertoires in cytomegalovirus infection. MiXCR was run by TCRdb on the reads, yielding one entry per CDR3 protein. This table has roughly 630,000 distinct CDR3 sequences, roughly a quarter appearing once. The source material was CD8+ T cells from PBMCs. The origin of the receptors is a human donor in good health (CMV status not recorded). Some clones in this sample may be carry-over from other donors' samples.

Many counts were recorded for this clonotype. The genes are TRBV27 and TRBJ2-3; tentatively, D is TRBD2 (7 bases). V dropped 6 bases and J dropped 0 bases, with 22 bases sitting between them. CDR1 MNHEY and CDR2 SMNVEV come from the germline V gene (reference sequence). CDR3 length equals 18 residues. The CDR3 DNA sequence: TGTGCCAGCAGATCGACTGACGGGGGGCCGCTAAGCACAGATACGCAGTATTTT. Its protein product is CASRSTDGGPLSTDTQYF.

The chain has TRBV2 and TRBJ2-4; D tentatively fits TRBD1 or TRBD2 (5 bases each). Looked up from germline, CDR1 is SNHLY and CDR2 is FYNNEI. This CDR3 comprises 15 residues. Trimming left V 7 bases short and J 8 bases short, with 21 bases between. The CDR3, as DNA: TGTGCCAGCACCCCCTCAGACAGCCGAGGGGACATTCAGTACTTC. It encodes CASTPSDSRGDIQYF.

The CDR3 DNA follows: TGTGCCAGCAGGCCGAGACAGGGGAATCAGCCCCAGCATTTT. Residues: CASRPRQGNQPQHF. The chain is built from TRBV6-1 and TRBJ1-5; 8 bases agree with TRBD1. The CDR3 runs to 14 residues. Germline assignment: CDR1 MNHNS and CDR2 SASEGT. Trimming at V came to 6 bases and at J to 4 bases, leaving 5 bases not matched to a gene.

The chain employs TRBV4-1 and TRBJ2-3; D ambiguous. This CDR3 region has 13 residues. The germline V gene has CDR1 MGHRA and CDR2 YSYEKL. V gave up 0 bases and J gave up 5 bases, with 6 bases separating them. Written as DNA, the CDR3 is TGCGCCAGCAGCCAAGATCGTAGAGATACGCAGTATTTT. It encodes CASSQDRRDTQYF.

This sequence joins TRBV2 and TRBJ1-2; D possibly corresponds to TRBD1 (6 bases). With 7 bases removed from V and 4 bases from J, the gap between germline ends came to 22 bases. Germline-derived CDR1 and CDR2 are SNHLY and FYNNEI. The CDR3 loop spans 16 amino acids. The CDR3 coding sequence is TGTGCCAGCACGAGAGTACAGGGCGCCCTCATCTATGGCTACACCTTC. It codes for CASTRVQGALIYGYTF. The entire variable domain, with the rest obtained from reference TRBV2 and TRBJ1-2, is as follows: EPEVTQTPSHQVTQMGQEVILRCVPISNHLYFYWYRQILGQKVEFLVSFYNNEISEKSEIFDDQFSVERPDGSNFTLKIRSTKLEDSAMYFCASTRVQGALIYGYTFGSGTRLTVV.

This rearrangement joins TRBV15 to TRBJ2-1; 16 nucleotides line up with TRBD2. CDR3 length: 18 residues. With 3 bases clipped from V and 4 bases from J, the junction kept 6 bases outside the gene matches. In germline, CDR1 is LNHNV, CDR2 YYDKDF (reference sequence). The CDR3 spells CATSRPGTSGGVYNEQFF. The CDR3 DNA follows: TGTGCCACCAGCAGGCCCGGGACTAGCGGGGGGGTGTACAATGAGCAGTTCTTC.

This clonotype occurred many times. The chain has TRBV7-6 and TRBJ1-1, with 7 bases aligning to TRBD1. Germline loops: CDR1 SGHVS, CDR2 FNYEAQ. With 5 bases clipped from V and 5 bases from J, the junction kept 5 bases outside the gene matches. The CDR3 loop spans 13 amino acids. DNA of the CDR3: TGTGCCAGCAGCGCCACAGGGGAGACTGAAGCTTTCTTT. This codes for CASSATGETEAFF.

This clonotype came up a few times. This chain uses TRBV12-3 or TRBV12-4 with TRBJ2-3, with 7 bases matching TRBD1. CDR3 length equals 16 residues. V lost 7 bases to trimming and J lost 2 bases; unmatched junction nucleotides: 12. CDR3 nucleotides: TGTGCCAGCAACCAACAGGGGCTTGGGACCACAGATACGCAGTATTTT. It encodes CASNQQGLGTTDTQYF.

This clonotype has only a few counts. The chain joins TRBV4-3 to TRBJ1-1; TRBD1 matches at 7 bases. The J segment lost 0 bases and the V segment lost 3 bases, leaving 4 bases of the junction unmatched. The CDR3 contains 15 residues. Per germline, CDR1 LGHNA and CDR2 YSLEER. In nucleotides, the CDR3 is TGCGCCAGCAGCCAGGACAGGACCATGAACACTGAAGCTTTCTTT. Protein sequence: CASSQDRTMNTEAFF.

As DNA, the CDR3 is TGCAGCGTGAGCGGGGGATCCTACAATGAGCAGTTCTTC. Translation gives CSVSGGSYNEQFF. The V call is TRBV29-1, the J call TRBJ2-1; 8 nucleotides agree with TRBD2. J was trimmed by 1 base and V by 6 bases; bases with no gene match: 2. Germline CDR1 reads SQVTM; CDR2 reads ANQGSEA. CDR3 length: 13 residues.

This chain uses TRBV6-2 or TRBV6-3 with TRBJ2-7; TRBD1 might be the D (6 bases). Trimming took off 2 bases at V and 7 bases at J, with 15 bases between the two ends. There are 14 residues in the CDR3. Germline assignment: CDR1 MNHEY and CDR2 SVGEGT. The CDR3 is CASSYAGGSGEQYV. DNA of the CDR3: TGTGCCAGCAGTTACGCTGGGGGCTCGGGGGAGCAGTACGTC.

This clonotype has more than one count but fewer than ten. This sequence joins TRBV7-8 and TRBJ2-7; perhaps TRBD1 as D (5 bases). V was clipped by 4 bases and J by 6 bases, with 10 bases between them. In germline, CDR1 is SGHVS, CDR2 FQNEAQ. The CDR3 spans 12 residues. CDR3 amino acids: CASSSGRAEQYF. CDR3 in DNA: TGTGCCAGCAGCTCGGGCAGGGCCGAGCAGTACTTC.

The rearrangement uses TRBV20-1 and TRBJ2-7; tentative D call: TRBD1 (5 bases). V lost 2 bases, J lost 3 bases, and 11 bases lay in between. Germline V lookup: CDR1 DFQATT, CDR2 SNEGSKA (reference sequence). The CDR3 totals 13 residues. CDR3 in amino acids: CSARTDINYEQYF. CDR3 in DNA: TGCAGTGCTAGAACGGACATTAACTACGAGCAGTACTTC.

This clonotype was seen a few times. This chain uses TRBV7-9 with TRBJ2-7; no clear D. The CDR3 sequence is 16 residues long. The V and J ends lost 1 base and 2 bases respectively, with 15 bases between them. Germline CDR1 and CDR2: SEHNR and FQNEAQ (reference sequence). Written as DNA, the CDR3 is TGTGCCAGCAGCTTAGTTATCCCAGCACCTACCTACGAGCAGTACTTC. Protein: CASSLVIPAPTYEQYF. Full variable domain (missing parts from reference TRBV7-9 and TRBJ2-7): DTGVSQNPRHKITKRGQNVTFRCDPISEHNRLYWYRQTLGQGPEFLTYFQNEAQLEKSRLLSDRFSAERPKGSFSTLEIQRTEQGDSAMYLCASSLVIPAPTYEQYFGPGTRLTVT.

This clonotype was recorded a few times. This chain uses TRBV28 with TRBJ2-1; D perhaps matches TRBD1 (6 bases). Germline V gene lookup returns CDR1 MDHEN and CDR2 SYDVKM. The CDR3 is 16 amino acids. V lost 3 bases, J lost 5 bases, and 17 bases lay in between. In DNA, the CDR3 is TGTGCCAGCAGTTTCCACCCAGGGGAAGGGGACAATGAGCAGTTCTTC. Translated, it gives CASSFHPGEGDNEQFF.

This clonotype was picked up a small number of times. This sequence joins TRBV6-2 or TRBV6-3 and TRBJ1-1; D gene unclear. Trimming stripped 5 bases from V and 5 bases from J, with 15 bases between. The CDR3 has 14 residues. The germline V gene encodes CDR1 MNHEY and CDR2 SVGEGT. CDR3 sequence reads: CASSPDLAGTEAFF. The CDR3 DNA follows: TGTGCCAGCAGTCCCGACCTCGCGGGAACTGAAGCTTTCTTT.

For this clonotype: The CDR3 ends on some other residue instead of the conserved phenylalanine or tryptophan, so this is likely a read error. The chain has TRBV12-3 or TRBV12-4 and TRBJ2-1; D possibly corresponds to TRBD1 (5 bases). Trimming took off 2 bases at V and 1 base at J, with 15 bases between the two ends. The CDR3 has 17 residues. CDR3 region: CASSLKVERGSYNEQFS. CDR3 coding DNA: TGTGCCAGCAGTTTAAAAGTAGAAAGGGGATCCTACAATGAGCAGTTCTCC.

This sequence joins TRBV7-9 and TRBJ2-5; D gene uncertain. Between the trimmed V and J ends, which lost 4 bases and 5 bases, there was a span of 17 bases. Germline V gene sequence: CDR1 SEHNR, CDR2 FQNEAQ (reference sequence). The CDR3 is made up of 15 amino acids. The CDR3 region has the DNA TGTGCCAGCAGCTCCCCCGGGCCATACGCGGAGACCCAGTACTTC. This translates into CASSSPGPYAETQYF.